This T cell receptor (beta chain) was identified during a study of T cell responses to AZD1222 COVID-19 vaccine. The study's findings and limits: Rises in breadth and depth of Spike-specific TCRs came after two AZD1222 doses.

Deletions cut 7 bases from V and 3 bases from J, with 15 bases between. Germline V gene sequence: CDR1 SQVTM, CDR2 ANQGSEA. The CDR3 runs 13 residues. As to this clone: Its antigen is undetermined.

TCRdb's table, derived via immunoSEQ multiplex PCR, lists solely in-frame clones and lacks some. The data hold 100,000 to 150,000 clones, with 70% to 90% observed a single time. The input for sequencing was peripheral blood, taken on day 0 of AZD1222 vaccination. V gene TRBV29-1 combines with J gene TRBJ1-2; D unresolved. The receptor comes from an adult in good health. CDR3 protein: CSAAVGLDYGYTF. DNA of the CDR3: TGCAGCGCCGCCGTAGGGTTGGACTATGGCTACACCTTC.